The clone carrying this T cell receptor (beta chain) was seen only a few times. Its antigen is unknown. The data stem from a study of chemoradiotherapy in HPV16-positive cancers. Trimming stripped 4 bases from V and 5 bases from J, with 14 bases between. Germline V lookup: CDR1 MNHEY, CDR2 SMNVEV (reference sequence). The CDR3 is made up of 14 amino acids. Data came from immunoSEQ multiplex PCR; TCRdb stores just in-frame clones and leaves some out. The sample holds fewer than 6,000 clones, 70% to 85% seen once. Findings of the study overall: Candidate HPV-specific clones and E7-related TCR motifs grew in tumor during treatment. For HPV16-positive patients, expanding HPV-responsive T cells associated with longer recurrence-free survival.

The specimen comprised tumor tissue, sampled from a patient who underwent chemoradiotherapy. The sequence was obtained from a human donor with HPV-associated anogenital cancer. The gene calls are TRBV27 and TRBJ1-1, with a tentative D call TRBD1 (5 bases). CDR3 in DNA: TGTGCCAGCAGTTCTGGGGGGTATCAGACTGAAGCTTTCTTT. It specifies CASSSGGYQTEAFF.